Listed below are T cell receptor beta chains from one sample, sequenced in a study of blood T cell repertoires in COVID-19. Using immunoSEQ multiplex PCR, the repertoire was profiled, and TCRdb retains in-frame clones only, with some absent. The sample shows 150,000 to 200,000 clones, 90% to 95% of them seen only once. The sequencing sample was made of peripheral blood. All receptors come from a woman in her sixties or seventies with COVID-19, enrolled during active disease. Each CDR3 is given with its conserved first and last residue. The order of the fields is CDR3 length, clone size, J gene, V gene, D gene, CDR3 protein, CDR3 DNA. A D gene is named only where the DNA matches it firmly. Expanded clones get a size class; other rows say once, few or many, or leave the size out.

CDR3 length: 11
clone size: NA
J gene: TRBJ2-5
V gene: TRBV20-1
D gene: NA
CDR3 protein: CSAIPSETQYF
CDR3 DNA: TGCAGTGCTATTCCTTCTGAGACCCAGTACTTC

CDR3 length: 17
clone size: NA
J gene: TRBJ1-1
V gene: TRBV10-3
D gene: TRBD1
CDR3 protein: CAISESRATGGGTEAFF
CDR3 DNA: TGTGCCATCAGTGAGTCGAGAGCGACAGGGGGGGGTACTGAAGCTTTCTTT

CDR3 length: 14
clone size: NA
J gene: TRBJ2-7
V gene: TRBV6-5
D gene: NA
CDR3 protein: CASSPRTDSYEQYF
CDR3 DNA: TGTGCCAGCAGTCCCCGGACAGATTCCTACGAGCAGTACTTC

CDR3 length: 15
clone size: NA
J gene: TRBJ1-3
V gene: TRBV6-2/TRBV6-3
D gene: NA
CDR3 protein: CASSYRRLSGNTIYF
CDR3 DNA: TGTGCCAGCAGTTACCGGCGACTCTCTGGAAACACCATATATTTT

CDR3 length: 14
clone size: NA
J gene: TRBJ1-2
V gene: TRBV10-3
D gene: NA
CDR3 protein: CAISESGGNYGYTF
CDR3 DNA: TGTGCCATCAGTGAGTCTGGGGGGAACTATGGCTACACCTTC

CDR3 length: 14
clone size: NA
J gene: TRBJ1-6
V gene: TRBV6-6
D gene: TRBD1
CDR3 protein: CASSLQGWNSPLHF
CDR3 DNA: TGTGCCAGCAGTTTACAGGGGTGGAATTCACCCCTCCACTTT

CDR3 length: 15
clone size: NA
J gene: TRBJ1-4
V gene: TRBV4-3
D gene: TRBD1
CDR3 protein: CASSQVPTGSEKLFF
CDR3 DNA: TGCGCCAGCAGCCAAGTTCCGACAGGGAGTGAAAAACTGTTTTTT

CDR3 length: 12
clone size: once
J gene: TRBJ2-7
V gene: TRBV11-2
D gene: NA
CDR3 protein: CASSPLTHEQYF
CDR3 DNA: TGTGCCAGCAGCCCCCTAACTCACGAGCAGTACTTC

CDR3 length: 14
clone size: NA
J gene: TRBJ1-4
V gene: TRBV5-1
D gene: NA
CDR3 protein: CASSLSGTNEKLFF
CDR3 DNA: TGCGCCAGCAGCTTGAGCGGGACGAATGAAAAACTGTTTTTT

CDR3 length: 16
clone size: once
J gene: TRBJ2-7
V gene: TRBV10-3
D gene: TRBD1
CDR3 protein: CAISNGRTGRSNEQYF
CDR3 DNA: TGTGCCATCAGCAACGGCAGGACAGGGAGATCGAACGAGCAGTACTTC

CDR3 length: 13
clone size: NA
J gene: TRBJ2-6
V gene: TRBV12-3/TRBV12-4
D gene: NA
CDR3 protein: CASRRAGANVLTF
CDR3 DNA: TGTGCCAGCAGACGAGCTGGGGCCAACGTCCTGACTTTC

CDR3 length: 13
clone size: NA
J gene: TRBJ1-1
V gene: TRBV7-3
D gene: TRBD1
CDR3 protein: CASSPGTGAEAFF
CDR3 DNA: TGTGCCAGCAGCCCAGGGACAGGGGCTGAAGCTTTCTTT

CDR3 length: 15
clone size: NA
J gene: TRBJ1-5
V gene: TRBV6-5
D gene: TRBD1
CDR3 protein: CASSSDRGNNQPQHF
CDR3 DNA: TGTGCCAGCAGTTCGGACAGGGGGAATAATCAGCCCCAGCATTTT

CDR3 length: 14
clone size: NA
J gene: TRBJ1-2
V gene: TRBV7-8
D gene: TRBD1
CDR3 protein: CASTLGQGAFGYTF
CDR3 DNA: TGTGCCAGCACCCTAGGACAGGGGGCGTTTGGCTACACCTTC

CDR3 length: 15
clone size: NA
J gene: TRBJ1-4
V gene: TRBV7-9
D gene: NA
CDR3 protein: CASSPGGGSNEKLFF
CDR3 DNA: TGTGCCAGCAGCCCGGGGGGGGGCTCAAATGAAAAACTGTTTTTT

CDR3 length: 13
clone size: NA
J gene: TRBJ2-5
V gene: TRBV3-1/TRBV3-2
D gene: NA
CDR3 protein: CASSPPYQETQYF
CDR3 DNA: TGTGCCAGCAGCCCCCCGTACCAAGAGACCCAGTACTTC

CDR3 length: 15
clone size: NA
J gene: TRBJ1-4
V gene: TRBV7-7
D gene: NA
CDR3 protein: CASSAGQTTNEKLFF
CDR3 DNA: TGTGCCAGCAGCGCCGGACAGACAACTAATGAAAAACTGTTTTTT

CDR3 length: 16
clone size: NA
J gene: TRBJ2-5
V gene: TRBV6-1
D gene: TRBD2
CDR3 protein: CASSELGLAGIETQYF
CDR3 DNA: TGTGCCAGCAGTGAACTGGGACTAGCGGGGATAGAGACCCAGTACTTC

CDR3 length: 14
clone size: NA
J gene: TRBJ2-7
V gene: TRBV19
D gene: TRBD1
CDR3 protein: CASSITGGTYEQYF
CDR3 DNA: TGTGCCAGTAGTATAACAGGGGGAACCTACGAGCAGTACTTC

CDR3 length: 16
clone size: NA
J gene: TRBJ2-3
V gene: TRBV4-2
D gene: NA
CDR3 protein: CASSQDWDTYTDTQYF
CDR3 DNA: TGTGCCAGCAGCCAAGATTGGGACACTTACACAGATACGCAGTATTTT

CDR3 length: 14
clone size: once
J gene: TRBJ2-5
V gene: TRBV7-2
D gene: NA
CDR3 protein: CASSFGIPGETQYF
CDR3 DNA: TGTGCCAGCAGCTTCGGGATCCCCGGGGAGACCCAGTACTTC

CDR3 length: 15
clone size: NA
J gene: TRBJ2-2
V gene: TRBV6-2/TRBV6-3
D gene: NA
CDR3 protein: CASSTEPSGAGELFF
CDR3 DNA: TGTGCCAGCAGTACCGAACCATCGGGGGCCGGGGAGCTGTTTTTT

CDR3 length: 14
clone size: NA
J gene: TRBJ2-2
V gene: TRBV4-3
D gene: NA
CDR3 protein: CASSQDSFTGELFF
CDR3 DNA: TGCGCCAGCAGCCAAGACAGTTTCACCGGGGAGCTGTTTTTT

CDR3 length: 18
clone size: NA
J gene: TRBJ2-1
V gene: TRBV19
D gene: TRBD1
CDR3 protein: CASSFQYPAGTGRNEQFF
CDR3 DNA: TGTGCCAGTAGTTTCCAGTATCCTGCCGGGACAGGGAGGAATGAGCAGTTCTTC

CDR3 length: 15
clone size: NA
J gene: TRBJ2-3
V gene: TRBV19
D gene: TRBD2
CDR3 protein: CASSEGLAGQDTQYF
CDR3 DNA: TGTGCCAGTAGTGAGGGGCTAGCGGGGCAAGATACGCAGTATTTT

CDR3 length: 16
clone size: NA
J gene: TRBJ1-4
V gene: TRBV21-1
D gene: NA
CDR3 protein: CASSKDTQGAYEKLFF
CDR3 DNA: TGTGCCAGCAGCAAAGATACACAGGGGGCTTATGAAAAACTGTTTTTT

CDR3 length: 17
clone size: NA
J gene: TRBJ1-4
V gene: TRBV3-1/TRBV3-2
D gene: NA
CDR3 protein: CASSQGPMGGLNEKLFF
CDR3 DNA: TGTGCCAGCAGCCAAGGCCCCATGGGGGGGCTCAATGAAAAACTGTTTTTT

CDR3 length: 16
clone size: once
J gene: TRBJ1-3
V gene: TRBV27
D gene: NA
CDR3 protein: CASSHFSGLSGNTIYF
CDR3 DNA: TGTGCCAGCAGTCATTTTTCAGGACTCTCTGGAAACACCATATATTTT

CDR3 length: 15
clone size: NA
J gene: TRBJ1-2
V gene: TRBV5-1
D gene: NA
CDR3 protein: CASSLEFTGDYGYTF
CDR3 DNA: TGCGCCAGCAGCTTGGAGTTCACGGGGGACTATGGCTACACCTTC